This is a list of T cell receptor beta chains from one sample in a study of blood T cell repertoires in COVID-19. Here immunoSEQ multiplex PCR was the method, and the copy in TCRdb shows in-frame clones only, minus some. The sample lists 90,000 to 130,000 clones; about three quarters were seen once. The sample comprised peripheral blood. The receptors shown here come from a woman between 40 and 55 years old with acute or convalescent COVID-19. The CDR3 runs from the conserved cysteine through the conserved F or W. Fields, in order: D gene, V gene, J gene, clone size, CDR3 protein, CDR3 DNA. D genes are given only for firm matches. Only some rows state a clone size, as once, few, many or a class for expanded clones.

.	TRBV3-1/TRBV3-2	TRBJ1-6	.	CASSHVGGSPLHF	TGTGCCAGCAGCCACGTCGGGGGGTCACCCCTCCACTTT
TRBD2	TRBV15	TRBJ2-1	few	CATSSSGGLYNEQFF	TGTGCCACCAGCAGTAGCGGGGGCCTATACAATGAGCAGTTCTTC
TRBD2	TRBV28	TRBJ2-3	.	CASSLQPGLGGTDTQYF	TGTGCCAGCAGCCTACAGCCCGGACTAGGGGGCACAGATACGCAGTATTTT
.	TRBV12-1	TRBJ1-2	few	CASRGRGPYGYTF	TGTGCCAGCAGGGGGCGGGGGCCATATGGCTACACCTTC
TRBD1	TRBV18	TRBJ1-2	.	CASSPPGQGVDGYTF	TGTGCCAGCTCACCGCCGGGACAGGGAGTCGATGGCTACACCTTC
.	TRBV28	TRBJ1-5	.	CASSFRGGASNQPQHF	TGTGCCAGCAGTTTTAGGGGGGGCGCGAGCAATCAGCCCCAGCATTTT
.	TRBV2	TRBJ1-6	.	CASSDTTGPLHF	TGTGCCAGCAGTGATACAACGGGACCCCTCCACTTT
TRBD2	TRBV4-3	TRBJ2-7	.	CASSPTAGRGSEQYF	TGCGCCAGCAGCCCGACCGCAGGGAGGGGATCCGAGCAGTACTTC
.	TRBV11-2	TRBJ1-6	few	CASSLEPGSNSPLHF	TGTGCCAGCAGCTTAGAGCCGGGGAGTAATTCACCCCTCCACTTT
TRBD1	TRBV11-3	TRBJ2-3	.	CASSLTGQGSTDTQYF	TGTGCCAGCAGCTTAACAGGACAGGGAAGCACAGATACGCAGTATTTT
TRBD1	TRBV7-9	TRBJ1-1	few	CASSSTDRGNTEAFF	TGTGCCAGCAGCTCCACGGACAGGGGGAACACTGAAGCTTTCTTT
TRBD1	TRBV15	TRBJ1-2	few	CATSRGTGDYGYTF	TGTGCCACCAGCAGAGGGACAGGGGACTATGGCTACACCTTC
.	TRBV6-5	TRBJ1-2	.	CASSPFRGDYGYTF	TGTGCCAGCAGTCCCTTCCGGGGGGACTATGGCTACACCTTC
.	TRBV7-9	TRBJ2-5	.	CASSLALAMSVQETQYF	TGTGCCAGCAGCCTCGCCCTAGCGATGTCCGTACAAGAGACCCAGTACTTC
TRBD1	TRBV6-6	TRBJ2-3	.	CASSTNDRADTQYF	TGTGCCAGCAGTACAAACGACAGGGCAGATACGCAGTATTTT
.	TRBV28	TRBJ2-1	few	CASSSGPRNEQFF	TGTGCCAGCAGTTCCGGCCCCAGGAATGAGCAGTTCTTC
TRBD1	TRBV6-6	TRBJ1-5	.	CASSLEQGDNQPQHF	TGTGCCAGCAGTTTGGAACAGGGGGACAATCAGCCCCAGCATTTT
TRBD1	TRBV7-2	TRBJ2-2	.	CASSSGTANTGELFF	TGTGCCAGCAGCTCCGGGACAGCGAACACCGGGGAGCTGTTTTTT
TRBD1	TRBV7-9	TRBJ2-1	.	CASSLDRSSYNEQFF	TGTGCCAGCAGCCTGGACAGGAGCTCCTACAATGAGCAGTTCTTC
TRBD2	TRBV15	TRBJ2-5	.	CATSGGLAATRETQYF	TGTGCCACCAGCGGCGGACTAGCAGCTACTAGGGAGACCCAGTACTTC
.	TRBV29-1	TRBJ1-4	.	CSVAVELKLFF	TGCAGCGTTGCTGTTGAGTTGAAACTGTTTTTT
.	TRBV7-2	TRBJ2-3	.	CASTTGSRTQYF	TGTGCCAGCACCACAGGTTCCCGTACGCAGTATTTT
.	TRBV2	TRBJ1-2	.	CASSQGAGRDYGYTF	TGTGCCAGCAGTCAGGGTGCAGGACGCGACTATGGCTACACCTTC
TRBD1	TRBV7-9	TRBJ2-5	.	CASRSQGQGKETQYF	TGTGCCAGCCGCAGCCAGGGACAGGGGAAAGAGACCCAGTACTTC
TRBD1	TRBV19	TRBJ1-1	.	CASSPGQGRGNTEAFF	TGTGCCAGTAGTCCCGGACAGGGCCGAGGGAACACTGAAGCTTTCTTT
TRBD1	TRBV5-4	TRBJ1-1	.	CASSTGQRGPNTEAFF	TGTGCCAGCAGCACGGGACAGAGGGGCCCCAACACTGAAGCTTTCTTT
TRBD1	TRBV27	TRBJ2-2	.	CASSRTGQGASGELFF	TGTGCCAGCAGTCGAACGGGACAGGGGGCCTCCGGGGAGCTGTTTTTT
TRBD1	TRBV28	TRBJ1-4	.	CASSAGTANEKLFF	TGTGCCAGCAGTGCCGGGACAGCTAATGAAAAACTGTTTTTT
.	TRBV25-1	TRBJ2-5	few	CASSGLPQETQYF	TGTGCCAGCAGCGGACTTCCGCAAGAGACCCAGTACTTC
.	TRBV9	TRBJ2-1	many	CASNRGGNEQFF	TGTGCCAGCAACCGGGGAGGCAATGAGCAGTTCTTC
.	TRBV6-1	TRBJ2-7	.	CASSEIRDKPFYEQYF	TGTGCCAGCAGTGAGATTAGGGACAAACCTTTCTACGAGCAGTACTTC
.	TRBV28	TRBJ1-4	.	CASSLSGPEKLFF	TGTGCCAGCAGTTTGTCAGGGCCAGAAAAACTGTTTTTT
.	TRBV6-5	TRBJ2-7	.	CASSLKTGAYEQYF	TGTGCCAGCAGTCTGAAGACAGGCGCCTACGAGCAGTACTTC
.	TRBV3-1/TRBV3-2	TRBJ2-1	few	CASSQQLAQFF	TGTGCCAGCAGCCAACAACTAGCACAGTTCTTC
.	TRBV5-6	TRBJ2-5	.	CASSSRDSRETQYF	TGTGCCAGCAGCTCCCGGGACTCCAGGGAGACCCAGTACTTC
.	TRBV6-5	TRBJ2-2	.	CASRKDRSSTGELFF	TGTGCCAGCAGAAAAGACAGGTCGAGCACCGGGGAGCTGTTTTTT
TRBD2	TRBV7-7	TRBJ2-5	once	CASSPMSGGYQETQYF	TGTGCCAGCAGCCCGATGAGCGGGGGATACCAAGAGACCCAGTACTTC
.	TRBV7-9	TRBJ2-2	.	CASSFSNSGELFF	TGTGCCAGCAGCTTTAGTAATTCCGGGGAGCTGTTTTTT
.	TRBV2	TRBJ2-3	.	CASTLGDTQYF	TGTGCCAGCACCCTGGGCGATACGCAGTATTTT
TRBD1	TRBV18	TRBJ1-1	.	CASSPQGADTEAFF	TGTGCCAGCTCACCACAGGGGGCGGACACTGAAGCTTTCTTT
.	TRBV5-4	TRBJ1-6	.	CASSSREGMSPLHF	TGTGCCAGCAGCTCCAGGGAGGGAATGTCACCCCTCCACTTT
.	TRBV28	TRBJ1-1	.	CASSKSGITEAFF	TGTGCCAGCAGTAAGTCGGGGATCACTGAAGCTTTCTTT
TRBD1	TRBV5-1	TRBJ1-3	.	CASSPGQGGGNTIYF	TGCGCCAGCAGCCCTGGACAGGGAGGTGGAAACACCATATATTTT
TRBD2	TRBV7-2	TRBJ2-3	.	CASSSFIAGATDTQYF	TGTGCCAGCAGTTCATTTATAGCGGGGGCAACAGATACGCAGTATTTT
.	TRBV16	TRBJ2-5	.	CASSQSNGGTQYF	TGTGCCAGCAGCCAATCTAACGGTGGGACCCAGTACTTC
.	TRBV15	TRBJ2-3	.	CATSRDSGDTQYF	TGTGCCACCAGCAGAGACTCGGGGGATACGCAGTATTTT
.	TRBV29-1	TRBJ2-1	.	CSVGQTGFGEQFF	TGCAGCGTTGGACAGACTGGGTTCGGTGAGCAGTTCTTC
.	TRBV5-6	TRBJ1-1	.	CATIPRLGGANTEAFF	TGTGCCACCATTCCCCGCCTGGGGGGAGCGAACACTGAAGCTTTCTTT
.	TRBV30	TRBJ1-5	.	CAWSVPGLSNQPQHF	TGTGCCTGGAGTGTACCAGGGTTAAGCAATCAGCCCCAGCATTTT
.	TRBV4-1	TRBJ1-6	few	CASQVVFKGREGGYNSPLHF	TGCGCCAGCCAAGTAGTGTTCAAGGGGCGCGAAGGGGGTTATAATTCACCCCTCCACTTT
TRBD2	TRBV7-2	TRBJ2-4	.	CASSGTSEQGNIQYF	TGTGCCAGCAGCGGGACTAGCGAGCAGGGGAACATTCAGTACTTC